These T cell receptor beta chains were read from a single sample in a study of T cells in Graves' hyperthyroidism and ophthalmopathy. TCRdb used MiXCR to reprocess the multiplex PCR reads, holding one entry per CDR3 protein. The repertoire has roughly 710,000 distinct CDR3 sequences, just over 35% of them found once; the top ten carry around 31%. The specimen was blood. These receptors all stem from a woman aged 40 to 50 with Graves' hyperthyroidism. Each CDR3 is given with its conserved first and last residue. D genes are given only for firm matches. Clone size is stated in some rows and not others, as once, few, many or a class when expanded.

-,many,TRBV10-3,TRBJ1-6,TGTGCCATCAGTGGCGGGGGAGATAATTCACCCCTCCACTTT,CAISGGGDNSPLHF
-,few,TRBV19,TRBJ1-1,TGTGCCAGTAGTCCGCACCCGGACAGTTACACTGAAGCTTTCTTT,CASSPHPDSYTEAFF
TRBD2,-,TRBV7-2,TRBJ2-7,TGTGCCAGCAGCTCTTACGGGGGGAGCGGCGAGCAGTACTTC,CASSSYGGSGEQYF
-,-,TRBV6-1,TRBJ1-1,TGTGCCAGCATGGGGGGGACTGAAGCTTTCTTT,CASMGGTEAFF
-,-,TRBV19,TRBJ2-1,TGTGCCAGTACGTCCTACAATGAGCAGTTCTTC,CASTSYNEQFF
-,many,TRBV28,TRBJ2-7,TGTGCCAGCAGTCAAACTAGAGACGAGCAGTACTTC,CASSQTRDEQYF
-,-,TRBV5-4,TRBJ2-7,TGTGCCAGCAGCGCTCTTAGCGGATCGTCAGGAGAGCAGTACTTC,CASSALSGSSGEQYF
-,many,TRBV10-3,TRBJ2-5,TGTGCCATCAGTGAGTCTGCAGGGGGGCGAGCGGAGACCCAGTACTTC,CAISESAGGRAETQYF
TRBD1,few,TRBV2,TRBJ1-5,TGTGCCAGCTCCAGGGGGCGAGATCAGCCCCAGCATTTT,CASSRGRDQPQHF
-,many,TRBV7-2,TRBJ1-2,TGTGCCAGCAGCTTAGGCCCGCCAGAAGCTAACTATGGCTACACCTTC,CASSLGPPEANYGYTF
-,-,TRBV9,TRBJ1-1,TGTGCCAGCGGCGTAGGTAGTGGACGGGCGAACACTGAAGCTTTCTTT,CASGVGSGRANTEAFF
-,-,TRBV11-2,TRBJ1-1,TGTGCCAGCAGCTTAACCTCTGGGGCGGGCGCTTTCTTT,CASSLTSGAGAFF
-,many,TRBV20-1,TRBJ1-5,TGCAGTGCTGCCAGACAGCCTTATCAGCCCCAGCATTTT,CSAARQPYQPQHF
TRBD1,-,TRBV7-6,TRBJ1-2,TGTGCCAGCAGCGAGACCTTACAGGGGGGGAACTATGGCTACACCTTC,CASSETLQGGNYGYTF
-,many,TRBV10-3,TRBJ1-5,TGTGCCATCAGTCCTCACGGGACGAGCAATCAGCCCCAGCATTTT,CAISPHGTSNQPQHF
TRBD1,-,TRBV28,TRBJ1-4,TGTGCCAGCTACCCTTTGTTGGCAGGGGGTGAAAAACTGTTTTTT,CASYPLLAGGEKLFF
-,many,TRBV29-1,TRBJ2-7,TGCAGCGTTGTCTCGGCCTCCTACGAGCAGTACTTC,CSVVSASYEQYF
TRBD1,-,TRBV30,TRBJ1-4,TGTGCCTGGACGCGACAGGGGGCGCGAGAAAAACTGTTTTTT,CAWTRQGAREKLFF
-,-,TRBV19,TRBJ1-3,TGTGCCAGTATTCGGGGTCCGAGACTATCTGGAAACACCATATATTTT,CASIRGPRLSGNTIYF
-,-,TRBV29-1,TRBJ2-1,TGCAGCGTTGGGCACCGGGGAGAGCAGTTCTTC,CSVGHRGEQFF
TRBD1,many,TRBV19,TRBJ1-1,TGTGCCAGTAGTGCAAGACAGGGTTTCACTGAAGCTTTCTTT,CASSARQGFTEAFF
TRBD2,-,TRBV10-3,TRBJ2-7,TGTGCCATCAGTGAGGATAGCGGGGGGTACGAGCAGTACTTC,CAISEDSGGYEQYF
TRBD1,many,TRBV7-9,TRBJ2-7,TGTGCCAGCACCTGGGACAGGGATTACGAGCAGTACTTC,CASTWDRDYEQYF
-,-,TRBV15,TRBJ2-3,TGTGCCACCAGCAGAGGCAGGGGAGATACGCAGTATTTT,CATSRGRGDTQYF
-,-,TRBV25-1,TRBJ2-7,TGTGCCAGCGTAGAACCAGGGTACGAGCAGTACTTC,CASVEPGYEQYF
-,-,TRBV7-8,TRBJ2-2,TGTGCCAGCAGCCGCCAGGGGCACACCGGGGAGCTGTTTTTT,CASSRQGHTGELFF
-,-,TRBV4-1,TRBJ1-2,TGCGCCAGCAGCCAAGAACCAGCAACCTTTTATGGCTACACCTTC,CASSQEPATFYGYTF
TRBD2,many,TRBV7-2,TRBJ2-2,TGTGCCAGCAGCTTAGGACCGGGAGGTACCGGGGAGCTGTTTTTT,CASSLGPGGTGELFF
-,many,TRBV24-1,TRBJ2-7,TGTGCCACCAGTGATCTCTACGAGCAGTACTTC,CATSDLYEQYF
-,-,TRBV12-3/TRBV12-4,TRBJ1-2,TGTGCCAGCTCAGATCTCTGGGGTGGCTACACCTTC,CASSDLWGGYTF
-,-,TRBV6-5,TRBJ1-1,TGTGCCAGCATAACCCAGGGCTATATCACTGAAGCTTTCTTT,CASITQGYITEAFF
-,-,TRBV7-2,TRBJ1-1,TGTGCCAGCAGCACCCAGGGGATGGCTGAAGCTCTCTTT,CASSTQGMAEALF
-,many,TRBV7-9,TRBJ2-6,TGTGCCGGCTCCACTGACGACATCTCTGGGGCCAACGTCCTGACTTTC,CAGSTDDISGANVLTF
TRBD1,-,TRBV6-5,TRBJ2-2,TGTGCCAGCAGTTACTCGAGGGGGCGCGAGGAGCTGTTTTTT,CASSYSRGREELFF
-,many,TRBV19,TRBJ1-5,TGTGCCACCCTACCCCTAAGGAATCAGCCCCAGCATTTT,CATLPLRNQPQHF
-,many,TRBV29-1,TRBJ1-1,TGCAGCGTTGTTGTCGGCAGGGAGGACACTGAAGCTTTCTTT,CSVVVGREDTEAFF
-,-,TRBV7-3,TRBJ2-2,TGTGCCAGCAGCCCCTTTGGGCCGACTAACACCGGGGAGCTGTTTTTT,CASSPFGPTNTGELFF
TRBD1,many,TRBV7-6,TRBJ1-1,TGTGCCAGCAGCTGGACAGGGGGGTCTGAAGCTTTCTTT,CASSWTGGSEAFF
-,many,TRBV7-9,TRBJ1-6,TGTGCCAGCAGCCTGACCGGGAAATATAATTCACCCCTCCACTTT,CASSLTGKYNSPLHF
-,-,TRBV15,TRBJ1-6,TGTGCCACCAGCAGGCCGGGGGGTTCACCCCTCCACTTT,CATSRPGGSPLHF
-,many,TRBV7-6,TRBJ1-1,TGTGCCAGCAGCTTAGGCGACGGAAACACTGAAGCTTTCTTT,CASSLGDGNTEAFF
TRBD1,once,TRBV19,TRBJ2-2,TGTGCCAGTAGTGTAACTAGCGAACAGGGGGCCGGCACCGGGGAGCTGTTTTTT,CASSVTSEQGAGTGELFF
-,-,TRBV7-2,TRBJ2-7,TGTGCCAGCAGTTCCCAGGCGACGGGGGAGCAGTACTTC,CASSSQATGEQYF
TRBD1,-,TRBV19,TRBJ1-5,TGTGCCAGTAGTATTAATTCCGGGACAGGACGTAGCAATCAGCCCCAGCATTTT,CASSINSGTGRSNQPQHF
-,-,TRBV4-3,TRBJ1-2,TGCGCCAGCAGCTTCCGACGGACAGAGAACAACTATGGCTACACCTTC,CASSFRRTENNYGYTF
-,few,TRBV7-9,TRBJ2-2,TGTGCCAGCAGCTTATTCGACTCCCAGATTACTACCGGGGAGCTGTTTTTT,CASSLFDSQITTGELFF
-,-,TRBV7-3,TRBJ1-5,TGTGCCAGCAGCCAAGAACCGGATGCGCACCGGACGGGAATTATCAATCAGCCCCAGCATTTT,CASSQEPDAHRTGIINQPQHF
TRBD2,few,TRBV7-9,TRBJ2-7,TGTGCCAGCAGCGTCGGGACGACTAGCGGACTAGGGGCCAACAACGAGCAGTACTTC,CASSVGTTSGLGANNEQYF
-,few,TRBV7-9,TRBJ2-7,TGTGCCAGCAGCTTAGGGTCAGGGGTCGGAATCTACGAGCAGTACTTC,CASSLGSGVGIYEQYF
-,-,TRBV5-1,TRBJ2-2,TGCGCCAGCAGCTTCAAGGGGGTGTACACCGGGGAGCTGTTTTTT,CASSFKGVYTGELFF